This section outlines one T cell receptor beta chain sequence together with its context. Its antigen remains unidentified. Data came from immunoSEQ multiplex PCR; TCRdb stores just in-frame clones and leaves some out. Here the sample spans about 610,000 clones, approximately 96% being singletons. This specimen comes from a study of shared clonotypes between healthy human individuals. Terminally differentiated effector memory CD45RA+ cells were excluded by CCR7 positive selection of CD45RO-negative cells. Whole-study results and caveats: The study found roughly 5% of naive CD4 clonotypes shared across several donors.

The sequencing sample was made of naive CD8+ T cells sorted from blood. This clonotype originated in a woman under 40 in good health.

For the CDR3, the DNA is TGTGCCAGCAGCGTAGCTACGGGACTAGGAGGTGAGACCCAGTACTTC. Translation: CASSVATGLGGETQYF. The chain recombines TRBV9 with TRBJ2-5; 8 bases align to TRBD2. V lost 0 bases, J lost 5 bases, and 9 bases stayed unmatched. The CDR3 has 16 residues. CDR1 and CDR2 (germline): SGDLS, YYNGEE.